This T cell receptor beta chain was recovered during a study of blood T cell repertoires in COVID-19. Study-wide background: Whether acute or convalescent, the COVID-19 samples came from the United States, Italy and Spain.

This CDR3 contains 14 residues. The V end was cut by 5 bases, the J end by 1 base, with 11 bases between. Germline values: CDR1 MNHEY, CDR2 SVGAGI. Clones were read by immunoSEQ multiplex PCR, and TCRdb kept only the in-frame ones, dropping some. The sample lists 90,000 to 140,000 clones, around 81% occurring once. This sequence was found in a man older than 75 with acute or convalescent COVID-19. The V call is TRBV6-5, the J call TRBJ1-1; D may be TRBD1 (5 bases). The sample taken for sequencing was peripheral blood. The CDR3 here is CASSTPDKNTEAFF. CDR3 bases: TGTGCCAGCAGTACTCCGGACAAGAACACTGAAGCTTTCTTT.